A selection of T cell receptor beta chains follows, all from one sample in a study of blood T cell repertoires in COVID-19. Data came from immunoSEQ multiplex PCR; TCRdb stores just in-frame clones and leaves some out. Of 25,000 or so clones listed, about 83% are singletons. The sequenced sample consisted of peripheral blood. The receptors stem from a human donor in a cohort sampled during active COVID-19. The CDR3 runs from the conserved cysteine through the conserved F or W. D genes are given only for firm matches. The size of a clone is reported for some rows only, either as once, few or many, or as a class for expanded clones.

d_call: TRBD2; j_call: TRBJ2-2; clone_size: .; v_call: TRBV29-1; cdr3_aa: CSVEDGRGAGELFF; cdr3_nt: TGCAGCGTTGAGGACGGGAGGGGCGCCGGGGAGCTGTTTTTT
d_call: TRBD1; j_call: TRBJ1-2; clone_size: .; v_call: TRBV15; cdr3_aa: CATSEGQEGELYGYTF; cdr3_nt: TGTGCCACCAGCGAGGGACAGGAAGGAGAACTCTATGGCTACACCTTC
d_call: .; j_call: TRBJ2-1; clone_size: few; v_call: TRBV2; cdr3_aa: CASSDPHVSRSSYNEQFF; cdr3_nt: TGTGCCAGCAGTGATCCCCACGTGTCTAGGAGCTCCTACAATGAGCAGTTCTTC
d_call: TRBD1; j_call: TRBJ2-7; clone_size: .; v_call: TRBV27; cdr3_aa: CASSPGQGVRYEQYF; cdr3_nt: TGTGCCAGCAGTCCGGGACAGGGAGTACGATACGAGCAGTACTTC
d_call: .; j_call: TRBJ1-1; clone_size: few; v_call: TRBV5-1; cdr3_aa: CASSLEFGNTEAFF; cdr3_nt: TGCGCCAGCAGCTTGGAATTCGGTAACACTGAAGCTTTCTTT
d_call: .; j_call: TRBJ1-6; clone_size: .; v_call: TRBV27; cdr3_aa: CASSLGPGSGNSPLHF; cdr3_nt: TGTGCCAGCAGTCTGGGTCCGGGATCGGGTAATTCACCCCTCCACTTT
d_call: .; j_call: TRBJ2-5; clone_size: .; v_call: TRBV9; cdr3_aa: CASSVRRDQETQYF; cdr3_nt: TGTGCCAGCAGCGTACGAAGAGACCAAGAGACCCAGTACTTC
d_call: TRBD2; j_call: TRBJ2-7; clone_size: .; v_call: TRBV28; cdr3_aa: CASSLYFSGRANEQYF; cdr3_nt: TGTGCCAGCAGTTTATACTTTTCAGGGAGGGCTAACGAGCAGTACTTC
d_call: .; j_call: TRBJ2-5; clone_size: .; v_call: TRBV5-6; cdr3_aa: CASGAEETQYF; cdr3_nt: TGTGCCAGCGGGGCAGAAGAGACCCAGTACTTC
d_call: TRBD1; j_call: TRBJ2-1; clone_size: .; v_call: TRBV5-1; cdr3_aa: CASSLQGSSYNEQFF; cdr3_nt: TGCGCCAGCAGCCTACAGGGGTCGTCCTACAATGAGCAGTTCTTC
d_call: TRBD1; j_call: TRBJ2-3; clone_size: .; v_call: TRBV5-1; cdr3_aa: CASSQRQGHTQYF; cdr3_nt: TGCGCCAGCAGCCAACGACAGGGACATACGCAGTATTTT
d_call: .; j_call: TRBJ1-3; clone_size: .; v_call: TRBV7-8; cdr3_aa: CASSPDSSGNTIYF; cdr3_nt: TGTGCCAGCAGCCCTGACAGCTCTGGAAACACCATATATTTT
d_call: TRBD2; j_call: TRBJ2-5; clone_size: .; v_call: TRBV19; cdr3_aa: CASTPGVAGGHPPGTQYF; cdr3_nt: TGTGCCAGTACCCCTGGTGTAGCGGGGGGCCACCCTCCGGGGACCCAGTACTTC
d_call: .; j_call: TRBJ2-2; clone_size: .; v_call: TRBV10-3; cdr3_aa: CAISERTRRFGELFF; cdr3_nt: TGTGCCATCAGTGAACGGACTCGTCGATTCGGGGAGCTGTTTTTT
d_call: .; j_call: TRBJ1-5; clone_size: few; v_call: TRBV18; cdr3_aa: CASSTAYSNQPQHF; cdr3_nt: TGTGCCAGCTCAACAGCTTATAGCAATCAGCCCCAGCATTTT
d_call: TRBD2; j_call: TRBJ2-1; clone_size: .; v_call: TRBV10-3; cdr3_aa: CAISSQLAGGPNEQFF; cdr3_nt: TGTGCCATCAGCTCCCAACTAGCGGGGGGCCCAAATGAGCAGTTCTTC
d_call: .; j_call: TRBJ2-7; clone_size: once; v_call: TRBV5-1; cdr3_aa: CASSSMERSSYEQYF; cdr3_nt: TGCGCCAGCAGCTCCATGGAGAGGAGTAGCTACGAGCAGTACTTC
d_call: .; j_call: TRBJ2-3; clone_size: .; v_call: TRBV7-2; cdr3_aa: CASSFSGGTYTDTQYF; cdr3_nt: TGTGCCAGCAGCTTTAGTGGGGGGACCTACACAGATACGCAGTATTTT